A selection of T cell receptor beta chains follows, all from one sample in a study of OX40 agonist ivuxolimab in advanced cancers. Assay: immunoSEQ multiplex PCR; the TCRdb copy retains only in-frame clones and omits some. Of 90,000 to 100,000 clones detected, nearly 90% appear once; the ten largest clones hold 0.15% to 0.2%. The source material was CD4+ or CD8+ T cells sorted from blood, sampled in a trial of the OX40 agonist ivuxolimab. These receptors were collected from an adult with an advanced solid tumor such as melanoma, head and neck, liver or kidney cancer. The CDR3 runs from the conserved cysteine through the conserved F or W. The D gene is left open where the match is weak. Clone size is not always given. Where it is, it says once, few, many or a class for expanded clones.

J gene | clone size | V gene | D gene | CDR3 protein | CDR3 DNA
TRBJ2-1 | few | TRBV9 | NA | CASSPDFGEQFF | TGTGCCAGCAGCCCCGACTTTGGTGAGCAGTTCTTC
TRBJ1-1 | NA | TRBV5-1 | TRBD1 | CASSLGQGGAAFF | TGCGCCAGCAGCTTGGGACAGGGGGGTGCAGCTTTCTTT
TRBJ2-1 | NA | TRBV7-7 | NA | CASSLGGPGWNEQFF | TGTGCCAGCAGCTTAGGTGGGCCGGGGTGGAATGAGCAGTTCTTC
TRBJ1-5 | NA | TRBV11-2 | NA | CASSQLATTGINQPQHF | TGTGCCAGCAGCCAACTAGCCACGACAGGCATCAATCAGCCCCAGCATTTT
TRBJ2-2 | once | TRBV4-1 | NA | CASSQVDLRDTGELFF | TGCGCCAGCAGCCAAGTCGATCTAAGAGACACCGGGGAGCTGTTTTTT
TRBJ2-1 | NA | TRBV7-9 | TRBD2 | CASSRTIAGGTHNEQFF | TGTGCCAGCAGCCGTACCATAGCGGGAGGAACACACAATGAGCAGTTCTTC
TRBJ1-1 | NA | TRBV29-1 | NA | CSVEPFQGVNTEAFF | TGCAGCGTTGAACCATTCCAGGGCGTGAACACTGAAGCTTTCTTT
TRBJ1-2 | NA | TRBV5-1 | TRBD1 | CASSPPGGDYGYTF | TGCGCCAGCAGCCCCCCAGGGGGCGACTATGGCTACACCTTC
TRBJ2-1 | NA | TRBV5-6 | NA | CASSLAGNGIDEQFF | TGTGCCAGCAGCTTGGCCGGGAATGGGATCGATGAGCAGTTCTTC
TRBJ1-5 | NA | TRBV2 | NA | CASSPGIGSNQPQHF | TGTGCCAGCAGCCCAGGGATCGGTTCCAATCAGCCCCAGCATTTT
TRBJ2-3 | NA | TRBV9 | TRBD2 | CASSFKRGAITDTQYF | TGTGCCAGCAGCTTCAAGCGGGGGGCTATCACAGATACGCAGTATTTT
TRBJ2-1 | NA | TRBV6-6 | TRBD1 | CASRSSGGAYNEQFF | TGTGCCAGCAGGTCTTCAGGGGGCGCCTACAATGAGCAGTTCTTC
TRBJ1-4 | NA | TRBV21-1 | NA | CASSKEEVSRDRGGGEKLFF | TGTGCCAGCAGCAAAGAAGAGGTGTCCCGGGACAGGGGCGGTGGTGAAAAACTGTTTTTT
TRBJ1-2 | NA | TRBV6-6 | NA | CASSYGDMTYGYTF | TGTGCCAGCAGTTACGGAGACATGACATATGGCTACACCTTC
TRBJ2-5 | once | TRBV19 | NA | CASSIALEETQYF | TGTGCCAGTAGTATCGCTCTTGAAGAGACCCAGTACTTC
TRBJ2-2 | NA | TRBV30 | TRBD2 | CACGLAGVVGELFF | TGTGCCTGCGGACTAGCGGGAGTGGTCGGGGAGCTGTTTTTT
TRBJ2-1 | NA | TRBV30 | TRBD1 | CAWKGDRSSYNEQFF | TGTGCCTGGAAAGGGGACAGGAGCTCCTACAATGAGCAGTTCTTC
TRBJ2-5 | NA | TRBV5-1 | NA | CASSPEQETQYF | TGCGCCAGCAGCCCGGAACAAGAGACCCAGTACTTC
TRBJ1-6 | NA | TRBV4-2 | NA | CASSQESSRESPLHF | TGTGCCAGCAGCCAAGAGTCCTCACGGGAGTCACCCCTCCACTTT
TRBJ2-1 | NA | TRBV27 | TRBD1 | CASSLSQGATGEQFF | TGTGCCAGCAGTTTATCTCAGGGGGCGACGGGTGAGCAGTTCTTC
TRBJ1-4 | NA | TRBV6-1 | NA | CASSGGAWGEKLFF | TGTGCCAGCAGTGGAGGGGCCTGGGGAGAAAAACTGTTTTTT
TRBJ2-2 | few | TRBV7-2 | NA | CASSFNRVTGELFF | TGTGCCAGCAGCTTCAACAGGGTCACCGGGGAGCTGTTTTTT
TRBJ2-7 | once | TRBV6-1 | TRBD1 | CASRGTGDHEQYF | TGTGCCAGCAGGGGGACAGGAGACCACGAGCAGTACTTC
TRBJ2-7 | NA | TRBV4-2 | TRBD2 | CASSQTSGLTYEQYF | TGTGCCAGCAGCCAGACCTCGGGACTAACCTACGAGCAGTACTTC
TRBJ2-3 | few | TRBV10-3 | NA | CAISGFSTDTQYF | TGTGCCATCAGCGGATTTAGCACAGATACGCAGTATTTT
TRBJ1-5 | NA | TRBV5-6 | NA | CASSLGRSNQPQHF | TGTGCCAGCAGCTTGGGCCGGAGCAATCAGCCCCAGCATTTT
TRBJ2-2 | NA | TRBV25-1 | TRBD1 | CASTRGTGENTGELFF | TGTGCCAGCACCCGAGGGACAGGGGAGAACACCGGGGAGCTGTTTTTT
TRBJ2-7 | once | TRBV7-3 | NA | CASSLSGTATYEQYF | TGTGCCAGCAGTCTAAGTGGGACCGCCACCTACGAGCAGTACTTC
TRBJ2-5 | NA | TRBV11-2 | TRBD2 | CASSLAVLAGGRGETQYF | TGTGCCAGCAGCTTAGCGGTTTTAGCGGGGGGAAGGGGGGAGACCCAGTACTTC